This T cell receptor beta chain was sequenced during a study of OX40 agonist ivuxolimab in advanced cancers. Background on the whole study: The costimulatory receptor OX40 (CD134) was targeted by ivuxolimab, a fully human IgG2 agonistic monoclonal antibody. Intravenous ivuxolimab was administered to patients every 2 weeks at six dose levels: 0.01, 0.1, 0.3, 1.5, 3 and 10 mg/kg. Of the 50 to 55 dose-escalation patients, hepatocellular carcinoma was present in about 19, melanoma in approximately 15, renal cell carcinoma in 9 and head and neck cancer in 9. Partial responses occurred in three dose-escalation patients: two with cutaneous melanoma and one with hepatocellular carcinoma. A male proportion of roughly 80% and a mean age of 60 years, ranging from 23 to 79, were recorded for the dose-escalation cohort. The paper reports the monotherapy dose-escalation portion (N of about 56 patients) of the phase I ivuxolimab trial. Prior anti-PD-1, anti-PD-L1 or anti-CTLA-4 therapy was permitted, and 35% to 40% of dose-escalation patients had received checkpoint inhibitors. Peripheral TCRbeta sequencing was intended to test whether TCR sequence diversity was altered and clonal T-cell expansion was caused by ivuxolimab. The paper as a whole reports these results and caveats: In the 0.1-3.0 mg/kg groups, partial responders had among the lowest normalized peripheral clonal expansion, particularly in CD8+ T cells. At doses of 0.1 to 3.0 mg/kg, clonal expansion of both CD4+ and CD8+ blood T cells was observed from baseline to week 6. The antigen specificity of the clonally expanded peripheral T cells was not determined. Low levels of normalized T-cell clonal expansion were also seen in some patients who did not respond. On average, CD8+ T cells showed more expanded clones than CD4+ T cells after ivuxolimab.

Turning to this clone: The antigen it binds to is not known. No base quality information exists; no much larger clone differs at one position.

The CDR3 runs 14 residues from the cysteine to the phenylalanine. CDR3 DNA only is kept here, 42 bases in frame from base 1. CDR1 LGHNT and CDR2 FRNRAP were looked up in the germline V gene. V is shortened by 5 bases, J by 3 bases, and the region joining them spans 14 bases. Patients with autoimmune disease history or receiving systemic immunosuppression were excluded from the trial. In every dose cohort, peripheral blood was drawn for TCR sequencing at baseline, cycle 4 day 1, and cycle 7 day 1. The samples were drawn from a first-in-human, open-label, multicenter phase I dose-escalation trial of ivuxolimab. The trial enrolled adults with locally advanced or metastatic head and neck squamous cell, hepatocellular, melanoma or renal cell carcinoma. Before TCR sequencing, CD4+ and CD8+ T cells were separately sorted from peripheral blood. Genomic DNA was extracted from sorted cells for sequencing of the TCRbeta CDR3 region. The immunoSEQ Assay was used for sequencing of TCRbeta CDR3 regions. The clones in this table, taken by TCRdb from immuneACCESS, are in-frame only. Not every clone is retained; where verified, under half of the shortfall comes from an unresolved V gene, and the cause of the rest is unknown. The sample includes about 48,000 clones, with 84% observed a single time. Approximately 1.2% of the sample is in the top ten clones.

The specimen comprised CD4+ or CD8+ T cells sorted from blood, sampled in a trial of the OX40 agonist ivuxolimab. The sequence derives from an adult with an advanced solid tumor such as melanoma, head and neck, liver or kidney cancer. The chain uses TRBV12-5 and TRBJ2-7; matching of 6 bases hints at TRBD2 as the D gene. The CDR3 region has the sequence CASGARGPNYEQYF. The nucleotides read TGTGCTAGTGGTGCGCGGGGACCGAACTACGAGCAGTACTTC.